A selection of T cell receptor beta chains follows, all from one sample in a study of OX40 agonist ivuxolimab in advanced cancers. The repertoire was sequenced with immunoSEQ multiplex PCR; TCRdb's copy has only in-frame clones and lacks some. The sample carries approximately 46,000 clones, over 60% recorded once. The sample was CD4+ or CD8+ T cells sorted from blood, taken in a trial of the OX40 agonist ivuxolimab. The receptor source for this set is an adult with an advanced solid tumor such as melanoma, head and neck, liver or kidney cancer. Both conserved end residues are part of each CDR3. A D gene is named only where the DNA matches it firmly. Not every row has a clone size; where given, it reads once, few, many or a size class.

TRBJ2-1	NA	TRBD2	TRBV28	CASSPTRRAGSHNEQFF	TGTGCCAGCAGCCCCACCCGGCGAGCGGGGTCTCACAATGAGCAGTTCTTC
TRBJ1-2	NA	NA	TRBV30	CAWSPDSFGYTF	TGTGCCTGGAGCCCGGACAGCTTTGGCTACACCTTC
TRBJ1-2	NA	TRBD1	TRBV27	CASSFLGQGGYGYTF	TGTGCCAGCAGTTTCTTGGGACAGGGGGGCTATGGCTACACCTTC
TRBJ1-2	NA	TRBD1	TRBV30	CAWSVSRQGPHYGYTF	TGTGCCTGGAGTGTGTCCCGACAGGGTCCCCACTATGGCTACACCTTC
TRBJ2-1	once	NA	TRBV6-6	CASSYRGSEQFF	TGTGCCAGCAGTTACCGGGGGAGTGAGCAGTTCTTC
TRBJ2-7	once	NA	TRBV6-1	CASSYTYEQYF	TGTGCCAGCAGTTACACCTACGAGCAGTACTTC
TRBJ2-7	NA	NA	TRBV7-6	CASSLQDFSYEQYF	TGTGCCAGCAGCCTACAGGACTTCTCCTACGAGCAGTACTTC
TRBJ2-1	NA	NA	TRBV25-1	CASRKAGTQDNEQFF	TGTGCCAGCAGGAAAGCCGGGACGCAGGACAATGAGCAGTTCTTC
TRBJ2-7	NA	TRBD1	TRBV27	CATKGASSYEQYF	TGTGCCACCAAGGGGGCAAGCTCCTACGAGCAGTACTTC
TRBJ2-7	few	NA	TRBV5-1	CASSLGVADEQYF	TGCGCCAGCAGCTTGGGTGTGGCCGACGAGCAGTACTTC
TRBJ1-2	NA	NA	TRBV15	CATTATEPNYGYTF	TGTGCCACCACCGCGACAGAACCTAACTATGGCTACACCTTC
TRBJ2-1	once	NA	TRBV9	CASSVDSAEQFF	TGTGCCAGCAGCGTAGATAGCGCTGAGCAGTTCTTC
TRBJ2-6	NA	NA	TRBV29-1	CSVKVSGANVLTF	TGCAGCGTTAAAGTCTCTGGGGCCAACGTCCTGACTTTC
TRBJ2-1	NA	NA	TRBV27	CASSVGRSYNEQFF	TGTGCCAGCAGTGTCGGGCGGTCCTACAATGAGCAGTTCTTC
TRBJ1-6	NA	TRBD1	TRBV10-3	CAISEWDSNSPLHF	TGTGCCATCAGTGAGTGGGACAGTAATTCACCCCTCCACTTT
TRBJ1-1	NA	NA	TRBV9	CASSPTLDRVEAFF	TGTGCCAGCAGCCCTACCTTGGACAGAGTTGAAGCTTTCTTT
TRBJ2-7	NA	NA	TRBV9	CASSTTGYEQYF	TGTGCCAGCAGCACGACTGGCTACGAGCAGTACTTC
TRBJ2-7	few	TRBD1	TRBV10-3	CAISENRGYEQYF	TGTGCCATCAGTGAAAACAGGGGCTACGAGCAGTACTTC
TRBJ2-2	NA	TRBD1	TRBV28	CASSAPTGVNTGELFF	TGTGCCAGCAGTGCTCCGACAGGGGTAAACACCGGGGAGCTGTTTTTT